This TCR beta chain was obtained from a study of TIL therapy for anti-PD-1-resistant metastatic lung cancer. This was the immunoSEQ v3 assay. The repertoire was sequenced with immunoSEQ multiplex PCR; TCRdb's copy has only in-frame clones and lacks some. The table lists under 100,000 clones, about three fifths of them singletons. The time point is: pre-treatment sample, taken before nivolumab and TIL therapy. Tumor tissue came from excised metastases, mostly pleural nodules or supraclavicular lymph nodes. Tumors were harvested before any PD-1/PD-L1 blockade. General study findings and limits: Many TIL product clones were absent from baseline tumor, suggesting clonal contraction.

Comment on this clone: The antigen is unknown. This specimen includes other DNA sequences encoding the same CDR3.

The CDR3 spans 14 residues. With 1 base clipped from V and 4 bases from J, the junction kept 4 bases outside the gene matches. From germline, CDR1 is SGHTA and CDR2 FQGNSA. The chain is built from TRBV7-2 and TRBJ2-7; 7 positions match TRBD1. The input for sequencing was tumor tissue, taken at baseline. The origin of this receptor is a person aged 30 to 80 with non-small cell lung cancer. The CDR3 nucleotides read TGTGCCAGCAGCTTAGGACAGGGTGCGTACGAGCAGTACTTC. This encodes CASSLGQGAYEQYF.